A selection of T cell receptor beta chains follows, all from one sample in a study of PD-L1 blockade in urothelial cancer. Generated by immunoSEQ multiplex PCR, the TCRdb table keeps only in-frame clones and is missing some. The sample yields 60,000 or so clones, about four fifths seen once. The sample consisted of PBMCs, taken around atezolizumab (anti-PD-L1) treatment. Receptors originate from a man aged 65-85 years with urothelial cancer. CDR3s include the opening cysteine and the closing phenylalanine or tryptophan. A D gene is named only where the DNA matches it firmly. The size entry is marked missing in some rows and otherwise reads once, few, many or a size class.

v_gene,abundance,j_gene,d_gene,CDR3aa,CDR3nt
TRBV10-3,NA,TRBJ2-1,TRBD2,CAITASGIYNEQFF,TGTGCCATCACGGCTAGCGGGATTTACAATGAGCAGTTCTTC
TRBV5-8,once,TRBJ2-3,NA,CASSLGQALDTQYF,TGTGCCAGCAGCTTGGGACAGGCTTTAGATACGCAGTATTTT
TRBV5-4,NA,TRBJ1-2,NA,CASSSVGRQADGYTF,TGTGCCAGCAGCTCGGTTGGTAGACAGGCAGATGGCTACACCTTC
TRBV6-1,NA,TRBJ1-5,NA,CASRAGGGRGQPQHF,TGTGCCAGCAGGGCCGGCGGGGGAAGAGGTCAGCCCCAGCATTTT
TRBV28,NA,TRBJ2-2,NA,CASSLPGDGTGELFF,TGTGCCAGCAGTTTACCAGGGGATGGTACCGGGGAGCTGTTTTTT
TRBV5-1,NA,TRBJ1-2,NA,CASSLSEGNYGYTF,TGCGCCAGCAGCTTGTCGGAGGGGAACTATGGCTACACCTTC
TRBV5-4,NA,TRBJ2-4,NA,CASSSGGRAKNIQYF,TGTGCCAGCAGCTCTGGCGGCCGAGCCAAAAACATTCAGTACTTC
TRBV19,NA,TRBJ2-3,NA,CASSKREYTDTQYF,TGTGCCAGTAGTAAGAGGGAATACACAGATACGCAGTATTTT
TRBV5-4,NA,TRBJ2-6,NA,CASSPTQAGANVLTF,TGTGCCAGCAGCCCCACCCAGGCTGGGGCCAACGTCCTGACTTTC
TRBV30,NA,TRBJ1-2,NA,CAWSGAARTTDFYGYTF,TGTGCCTGGAGTGGAGCAGCCCGAACTACCGATTTCTATGGCTACACCTTC
TRBV11-3,NA,TRBJ2-3,NA,CASSLLRGSTDTQYF,TGTGCCAGCAGCTTACTTCGCGGTAGCACAGATACGCAGTATTTT
TRBV6-5,once,TRBJ2-4,NA,CASSYSFGSNIQYF,TGTGCCAGCAGTTACTCTTTCGGTTCCAACATTCAGTACTTC
TRBV2,NA,TRBJ2-5,NA,CASSVQDAGETQYF,TGTGCCAGCAGTGTACAGGACGCTGGAGAGACCCAGTACTTC
TRBV2,NA,TRBJ2-1,NA,CASSEEPGIYNEQFF,TGTGCCAGCAGTGAAGAACCCGGGATCTACAATGAGCAGTTCTTC
TRBV14,NA,TRBJ1-2,NA,CASSPDRAKRHGYTF,TGTGCCAGCAGCCCGGACAGAGCCAAAAGACATGGCTACACCTTC
TRBV7-2,NA,TRBJ2-3,NA,CASSSWPSTDTQYF,TGTGCCAGCAGCTCTTGGCCTAGCACAGATACGCAGTATTTT
TRBV28,NA,TRBJ2-3,TRBD1,CASSLDPPGQGTDTQYF,TGTGCCAGCAGTTTAGACCCCCCGGGACAGGGGACAGATACGCAGTATTTT
TRBV27,NA,TRBJ2-3,NA,CASSSIPPPTADTQYF,TGTGCCAGCAGTTCTATACCCCCCCCGACTGCAGATACGCAGTATTTT
TRBV4-1,once,TRBJ1-5,TRBD1,CASSARDSRNQPQHF,TGCGCCAGCAGCGCCCGGGACAGCCGCAATCAGCCCCAGCATTTT
TRBV27,NA,TRBJ2-3,TRBD1,CASRLGGVRGSADTQYF,TGTGCCAGCAGGTTGGGCGGTGTCAGGGGGTCCGCAGATACGCAGTATTTT
TRBV5-4,NA,TRBJ2-3,TRBD2,CASSYGLAGGFSTDTQYF,TGTGCCAGCAGCTATGGACTAGCGGGAGGGTTTAGCACAGATACGCAGTATTTT
TRBV11-2,NA,TRBJ2-1,NA,CASSPGLFYNEQFF,TGTGCCAGCAGTCCGGGACTCTTCTACAATGAGCAGTTCTTC
TRBV4-2,NA,TRBJ2-7,NA,CASSQAPGAYEQYF,TGTGCCAGCAGCCAAGCCCCAGGTGCCTACGAGCAGTACTTC
TRBV5-4,NA,TRBJ2-2,NA,CASSSTGFGELFF,TGTGCCAGCAGCTCTACGGGGTTCGGGGAGCTGTTTTTT
TRBV5-4,NA,TRBJ2-7,TRBD2,CASSPPGTTNYEQYF,TGTGCCAGCAGCCCCCCCGGGACTACCAATTACGAGCAGTACTTC
TRBV6-1,NA,TRBJ1-4,NA,CASREQGTNEKLFF,TGTGCCAGCAGAGAACAGGGCACTAATGAAAAACTGTTTTTT
TRBV4-1,NA,TRBJ2-7,TRBD2,CASSLARPGTSTGYEQYF,TGCGCCAGCAGCCTTGCCCGGCCAGGGACTAGCACGGGGTACGAGCAGTACTTC
TRBV15,few,TRBJ1-2,NA,CATSPYPTPNYGYTF,TGTGCCACCAGCCCCTACCCGACACCTAACTATGGCTACACCTTC
TRBV15,NA,TRBJ2-2,TRBD2,CATSTRDYHTGELFF,TGTGCCACCAGCACCCGGGACTACCACACCGGGGAGCTGTTTTTT
TRBV7-2,NA,TRBJ2-7,NA,CASSSSHGSYEQYF,TGTGCCAGCAGCTCATCCCACGGCTCCTACGAGCAGTACTTC
TRBV28,NA,TRBJ2-3,TRBD1,CASSLGQGRIISTDTQYF,TGTGCCAGCAGTTTAGGACAGGGGCGAATTATTAGCACAGATACGCAGTATTTT
TRBV6-5,NA,TRBJ2-1,NA,CASRQDRLYNEQFF,TGTGCCAGCAGACAGGACAGACTCTACAATGAGCAGTTCTTC
TRBV10-1,NA,TRBJ1-1,NA,CASSERQGGEAFF,TGCGCCAGCAGTGAGAGGCAGGGTGGGGAAGCTTTCTTT
TRBV6-1,NA,TRBJ2-7,NA,CASSEVGVGSLYEQYF,TGTGCCAGCAGTGAAGTCGGGGTTGGCAGCCTCTACGAGCAGTACTTC
TRBV7-2,NA,TRBJ1-1,NA,CASSPRGTEAFF,TGTGCCAGCAGCCCGCGGGGTACTGAAGCTTTCTTT
TRBV27,NA,TRBJ2-7,TRBD1,CASTRRGQEQGEQYF,TGTGCCAGCACCCGAAGAGGACAGGAGCAAGGGGAGCAGTACTTC
TRBV5-6,NA,TRBJ2-5,NA,CASSLAQSPWETQYF,TGTGCCAGCAGCTTGGCACAGTCCCCGTGGGAGACCCAGTACTTC
TRBV13,NA,TRBJ2-5,TRBD1,CASSLGRGQAETQYF,TGTGCCAGCAGCTTAGGCAGGGGGCAAGCAGAGACCCAGTACTTC
TRBV18,medium-sized,TRBJ1-1,TRBD1,CASSRQGTNTEAFF,TGTGCCAGCTCTCGACAGGGAACAAACACTGAAGCTTTCTTT
TRBV28,NA,TRBJ1-2,NA,CASSRQYYGYTF,TGTGCCAGCAGTCGACAGTACTATGGCTACACCTTC
TRBV7-9,NA,TRBJ1-4,TRBD1,CASSLRTGEKLFF,TGTGCCAGCAGCCTACGGACAGGGGAAAAACTGTTTTTT
TRBV9,NA,TRBJ2-5,TRBD2,CASSAGLAGIDEETQYF,TGTGCCAGCAGCGCCGGACTAGCGGGAATAGATGAAGAGACCCAGTACTTC
TRBV5-1,NA,TRBJ2-1,NA,CASSLGPASQDEQFF,TGCGCCAGCAGCTTGGGGCCGGCCTCCCAGGATGAGCAGTTCTTC
TRBV10-2,NA,TRBJ2-1,TRBD1,CASQQGANYNEQFF,TGCGCCAGCCAACAGGGGGCGAATTACAATGAGCAGTTCTTC
TRBV6-5,few,TRBJ1-2,NA,CASRNLEGSGGYTF,TGTGCCAGCAGAAACTTGGAGGGGAGCGGCGGCTACACCTTC
TRBV28,NA,TRBJ2-7,NA,CASSLFRSQGGYEQYF,TGTGCCAGCAGTTTGTTCCGGTCCCAGGGGGGTTACGAGCAGTACTTC
TRBV28,NA,TRBJ1-3,TRBD1,CASSLFSGQARSTIYF,TGTGCCAGCAGTTTATTCTCTGGACAGGCCCGGTCCACCATATATTTT
TRBV2,NA,TRBJ1-3,TRBD1,CASSARTGSGNTIYF,TGTGCCAGCAGTGCAAGGACAGGGTCTGGAAACACCATATATTTT
TRBV27,once,TRBJ2-1,NA,CASPSPRQKYNEQFF,TGTGCCAGCCCCTCACCCAGACAAAAATACAATGAGCAGTTCTTC
TRBV10-2,NA,TRBJ2-1,TRBD2,CATLGWTRGNEQFF,TGCGCCACCCTGGGGTGGACTAGGGGCAATGAGCAGTTCTTC
TRBV21-1,NA,TRBJ2-3,NA,CARDQGTPSTDTQYF,TGTGCCAGGGACCAGGGGACCCCTAGCACAGATACGCAGTATTTT
TRBV10-1,NA,TRBJ2-7,NA,CASRPSVGSYEQYF,TGCGCCAGCAGGCCCTCGGTTGGCTCCTACGAGCAGTACTTC
TRBV5-5,NA,TRBJ1-5,NA,CASSLGGDQPQHF,TGTGCCAGCAGCTTGGGGGGGGATCAGCCCCAGCATTTT